The source of this T cell receptor (beta chain) is a study of blood T cell repertoires in COVID-19. Sequencing used immunoSEQ multiplex PCR; TCRdb keeps in-frame clones, though not all of them. Among 98,000 or so clones listed, 85% to 90% were seen once. Trimming took 5 bases from V and 6 from J; bases not matched to a gene: 6. The CDR3 has 14 amino acids. The V gene's germline CDR1 is SEHNR and CDR2 FQNEAQ (reference sequence). V usage is TRBV7-9 and J usage is TRBJ2-3; 9 bases fit TRBD2. Sequenced: peripheral blood. This clonotype originated in a human donor in a cohort sampled during active COVID-19. In nucleotides, the CDR3 is TGTGCCAGCAGCGGTAGCGGGAGTGGTGATACGCAGTATTTT. Encoded protein: CASSGSGSGDTQYF.